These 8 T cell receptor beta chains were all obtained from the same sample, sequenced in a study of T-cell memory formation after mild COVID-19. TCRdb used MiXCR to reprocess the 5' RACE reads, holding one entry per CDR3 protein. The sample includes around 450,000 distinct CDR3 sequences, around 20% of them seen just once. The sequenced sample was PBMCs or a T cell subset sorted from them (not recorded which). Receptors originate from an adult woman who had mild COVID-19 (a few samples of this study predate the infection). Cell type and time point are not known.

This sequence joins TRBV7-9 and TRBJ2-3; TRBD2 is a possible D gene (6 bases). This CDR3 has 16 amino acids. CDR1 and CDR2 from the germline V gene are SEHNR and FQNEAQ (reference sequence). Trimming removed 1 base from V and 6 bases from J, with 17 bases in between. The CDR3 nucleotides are TGTGCCAGCAGCTTAGGGATTGGGACTGGGAAGGATACGCAGTATTTT. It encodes CASSLGIGTGKDTQYF.

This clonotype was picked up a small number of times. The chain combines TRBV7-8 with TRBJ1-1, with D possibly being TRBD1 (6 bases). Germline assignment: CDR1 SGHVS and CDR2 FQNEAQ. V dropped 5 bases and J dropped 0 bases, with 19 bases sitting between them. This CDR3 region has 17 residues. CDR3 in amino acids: CASSARARGGMNTEAFF. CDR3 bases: TGTGCCAGCAGCGCCCGGGCCCGGGGGGGCATGAACACTGAAGCTTTCTTT.

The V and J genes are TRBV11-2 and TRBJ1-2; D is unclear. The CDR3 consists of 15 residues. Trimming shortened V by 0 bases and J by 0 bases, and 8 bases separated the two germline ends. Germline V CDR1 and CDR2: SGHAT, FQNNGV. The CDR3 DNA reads TGTGCCAGCAGCTTAGAAGGCAGCTCTAACTATGGCTACACCTTC. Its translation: CASSLEGSSNYGYTF.

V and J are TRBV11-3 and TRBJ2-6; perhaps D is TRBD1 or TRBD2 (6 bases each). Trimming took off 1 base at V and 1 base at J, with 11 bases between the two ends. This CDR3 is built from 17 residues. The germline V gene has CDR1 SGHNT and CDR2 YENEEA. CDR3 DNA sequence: TGTGCCAGCAGCTTAGGATGGGGGGCATCTGGGGCCAACGTCCTGACTTTC. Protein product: CASSLGWGASGANVLTF.

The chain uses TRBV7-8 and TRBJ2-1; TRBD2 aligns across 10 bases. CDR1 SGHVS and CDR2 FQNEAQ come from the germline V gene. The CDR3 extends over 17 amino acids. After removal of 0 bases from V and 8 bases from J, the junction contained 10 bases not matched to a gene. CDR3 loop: CASSLAYGTSVFYEQFF. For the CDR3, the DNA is TGTGCCAGCAGCTTAGCTTACGGGACTAGCGTGTTCTATGAGCAGTTCTTC.

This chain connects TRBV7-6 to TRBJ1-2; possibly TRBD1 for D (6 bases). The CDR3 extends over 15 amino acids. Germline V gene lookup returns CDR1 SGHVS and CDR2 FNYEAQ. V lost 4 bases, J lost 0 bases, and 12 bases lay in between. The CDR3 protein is CASSSRDNANYGYTF. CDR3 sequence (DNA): TGTGCCAGCAGCTCGAGGGACAACGCTAACTATGGCTACACCTTC.

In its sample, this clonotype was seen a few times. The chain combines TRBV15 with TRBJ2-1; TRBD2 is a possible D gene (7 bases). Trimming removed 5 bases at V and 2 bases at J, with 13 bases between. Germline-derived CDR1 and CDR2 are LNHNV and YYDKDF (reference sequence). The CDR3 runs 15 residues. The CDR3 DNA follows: TGTGCCACCAGCCCGCTAGGGGGGGCCTACAATGAGCAGTTCTTC. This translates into CATSPLGGAYNEQFF.

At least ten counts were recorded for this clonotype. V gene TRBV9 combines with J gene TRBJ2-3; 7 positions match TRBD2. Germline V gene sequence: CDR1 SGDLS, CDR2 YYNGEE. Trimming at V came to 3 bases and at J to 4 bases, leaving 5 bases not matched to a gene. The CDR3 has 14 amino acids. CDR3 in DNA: TGTGCCAGCAGCGCTTATAGCGGGTCAGATACGCAGTATTTT. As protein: CASSAYSGSDTQYF.